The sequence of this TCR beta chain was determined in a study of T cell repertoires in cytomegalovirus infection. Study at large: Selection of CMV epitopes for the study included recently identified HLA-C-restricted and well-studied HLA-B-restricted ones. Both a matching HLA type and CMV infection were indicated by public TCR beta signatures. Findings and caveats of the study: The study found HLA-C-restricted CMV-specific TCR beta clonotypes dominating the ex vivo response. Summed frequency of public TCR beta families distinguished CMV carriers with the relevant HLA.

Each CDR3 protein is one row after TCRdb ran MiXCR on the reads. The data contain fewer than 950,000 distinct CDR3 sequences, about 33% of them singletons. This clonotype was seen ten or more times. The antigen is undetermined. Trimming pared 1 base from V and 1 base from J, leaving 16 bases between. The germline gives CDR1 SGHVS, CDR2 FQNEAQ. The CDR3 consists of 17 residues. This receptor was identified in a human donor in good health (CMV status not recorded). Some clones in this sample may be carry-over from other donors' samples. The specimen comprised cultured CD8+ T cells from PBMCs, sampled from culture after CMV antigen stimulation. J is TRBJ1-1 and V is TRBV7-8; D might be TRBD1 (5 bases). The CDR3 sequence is CASSLVPGDRGNTEAFF. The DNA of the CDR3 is TGTGCCAGCAGCTTAGTTCCCGGGGACCGGGGGAACACTGAAGCTTTCTTT.